Each of the 5 T cell receptor beta chains below was sequenced from the same sample in a study of T cell responses to AZD1222 COVID-19 vaccine. Clones were sequenced by immunoSEQ multiplex PCR, and TCRdb holds only the in-frame ones, with some missing. The table includes approximately 130,000 clones, about 93% detected once. The source was peripheral blood, collected 28 days after the second dose of the MenACWY control vaccine. The receptors derive from an adult who received the MenACWY meningococcal vaccine as a control.

The chain links TRBV6-4 to TRBJ2-3; D is perhaps TRBD1 (5 bases). Trimming shortened V by 6 bases and J by 0 bases, and 19 bases separated the two germline ends. Germline CDR1 reads MRHNA; CDR2 reads SNTAGT. This CDR3 is built from 17 residues. The DNA for the CDR3 is TGTGCCAGCAGCGCCGCTTGGACACCGACTAGCACAGATACGCAGTATTTT. It translates to CASSAAWTPTSTDTQYF.

The chain combines TRBV4-3 with TRBJ2-2, with 8 nucleotides matching TRBD1. This CDR3 is 17 amino acids long. CDR1 and CDR2 (germline): LGHNA, YSLEER. V lost 4 bases, J lost 2 bases, and 9 bases stayed unmatched. CDR3 sequence reads: CASSPNQGTGNTGELFF. As DNA, the CDR3 is TGCGCCAGCAGCCCGAATCAGGGGACAGGCAACACCGGGGAGCTGTTTTTT.

This chain links TRBV7-2 with TRBJ1-5; TRBD1 agrees at 8 bases. Per germline, CDR1 SGHTA and CDR2 FQGNSA. The CDR3 has 16 residues. V gave up 5 bases and J gave up 5 bases; unmatched junction bases: 11. The CDR3 loop is CASSVGITGGYQPQHF. CDR3 nucleotides: TGTGCCAGCAGCGTTGGGATCACAGGGGGATATCAGCCCCAGCATTTT.

This clone came up once. The chain has TRBV28 and TRBJ1-2; D possibly corresponds to TRBD1 (5 bases). The CDR3 has 13 residues. The germline V and J ends were trimmed by 6 bases and 3 bases, with 11 bases remaining between them. CDR1 is MDHEN and CDR2 is SYDVKM in the germline V gene. The CDR3 loop is CASRPDSHYGYTF. The DNA of the CDR3 is TGTGCCAGCAGACCCGACAGCCACTATGGCTACACCTTC.

The V gene is TRBV2, the J gene TRBJ1-5; D is perhaps TRBD1 (5 bases). CDR1 and CDR2 (germline): SNHLY, FYNNEI. Trimming cost V 5 bases and J 2 bases, with 10 bases left between them. The CDR3 has 14 residues. CDR3 in DNA: TGTGCCAGCAGTTGGGGCGGGGGCAATCAGCCCCAGCATTTT. Encoded protein: CASSWGGGNQPQHF. The whole variable domain, remainder taken from reference TRBV2 and TRBJ1-5, is EPEVTQTPSHQVTQMGQEVILRCVPISNHLYFYWYRQILGQKVEFLVSFYNNEISEKSEIFDDQFSVERPDGSNFTLKIRSTKLEDSAMYFCASSWGGGNQPQHFGDGTRLSIL.